This T cell receptor beta chain is from a study of control samples from healthy donors and cancer patients. Sequencing was performed with immunoSEQ multiplex PCR; in TCRdb, only in-frame clones are kept and a portion is missing. The sample shows about 51,000 clones, around nine tenths of them seen only once. The sample comprised PBMCs. This TCR was sampled from a man over 45 with head and neck cancer.

CDR3 in DNA: TGTGCCAGCAGTTTCTACCTACATGGTGAAGCTTTCTTT. Translated, it gives CASSFYLHGEAFF. The chain has TRBV27 and TRBJ1-1; no firm D call. This CDR3 region has 13 residues. V was clipped by 3 bases and J by 7 bases, with 12 bases between them. CDR1 and CDR2 (germline): MNHEY, SMNVEV (reference sequence).